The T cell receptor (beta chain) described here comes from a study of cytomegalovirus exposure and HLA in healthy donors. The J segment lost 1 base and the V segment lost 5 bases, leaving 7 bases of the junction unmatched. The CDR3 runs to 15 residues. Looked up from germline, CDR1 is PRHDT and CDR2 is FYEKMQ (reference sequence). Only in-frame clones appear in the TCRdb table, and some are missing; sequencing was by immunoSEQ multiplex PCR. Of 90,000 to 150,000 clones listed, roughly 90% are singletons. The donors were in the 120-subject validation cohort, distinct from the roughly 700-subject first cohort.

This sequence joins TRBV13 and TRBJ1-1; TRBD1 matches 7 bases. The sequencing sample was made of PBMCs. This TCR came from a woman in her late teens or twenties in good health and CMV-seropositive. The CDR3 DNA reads TGTGCCAGCAGCCGGGACAGTCGTGGGAACACTGAAGCTTTCTTT. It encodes CASSRDSRGNTEAFF.